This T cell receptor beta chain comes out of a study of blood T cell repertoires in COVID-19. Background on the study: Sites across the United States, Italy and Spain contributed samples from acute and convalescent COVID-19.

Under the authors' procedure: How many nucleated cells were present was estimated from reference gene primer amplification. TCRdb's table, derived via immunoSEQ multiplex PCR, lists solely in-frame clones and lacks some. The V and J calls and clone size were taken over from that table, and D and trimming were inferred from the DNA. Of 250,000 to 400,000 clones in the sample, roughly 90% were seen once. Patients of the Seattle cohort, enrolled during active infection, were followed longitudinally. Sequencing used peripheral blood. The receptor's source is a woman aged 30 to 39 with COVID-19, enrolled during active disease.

The CDR3, as DNA: TGTGCCAGCAGTGCGGGCGAGGGAATCTATCAGCCCCAGCATTTT. Amino acid sequence: CASSAGEGIYQPQHF. The genes are TRBV2 and TRBJ1-5; D not certain. The CDR3 runs to 15 residues. Trimming pared 4 bases from V and 5 bases from J, leaving 15 bases between. CDR1 SNHLY and CDR2 FYNNEI come from the germline V gene.